The 8 T cell receptor beta chains given below trace back to one sample, sequenced in a study of cytomegalovirus exposure and HLA in healthy donors. Primers included in the PCR were 60 Vbeta and 13 Jbeta primers. The assay was immunoSEQ multiplex PCR, and TCRdb's table has in-frame clones only and misses some. The sample lists about 100,000 clones, over 70% occurring once. The sequencing input was PBMCs. Every receptor here comes from a man younger than 40 in good health and CMV-seronegative.

The rearrangement uses TRBV28 and TRBJ2-7, with 8 bases matching TRBD1. Trimming removed 6 bases from V and 5 bases from J; junction bases left unmatched: 12. This CDR3 spans 15 amino acids. Germline V gene sequence: CDR1 MDHEN, CDR2 SYDVKM. Here the CDR3 DNA reads TGTGCCAGCAGACCCCGGACAGGGCGTTTGGACGAGCAGTACTTC. This sequence encodes CASRPRTGRLDEQYF.

The rearrangement links TRBV19 to TRBJ1-2; 8 bases align to TRBD1. This CDR3 has 13 residues. Germline-derived CDR1 and CDR2 are LNHDA and SQIVND (reference sequence). V was pared by 11 bases and J by 0 bases, with 5 bases of the junction left unmatched. Written as DNA, the CDR3 is TGTGCCGTCAGGGGGCGGGCTAACTATGGCTACACCTTC. This encodes CAVRGRANYGYTF.

The rearrangement links TRBV29-1 to TRBJ2-1; tentatively, D is TRBD1 (5 bases). Germline CDR1 SQVTM, CDR2 ANQGSEA. CDR3 size: 16 residues. Trimming pared 6 bases from V and 10 bases from J, leaving 28 bases between. Here the CDR3 DNA reads TGCAGCGTCCCCCAGAGGCAGGGCTTCCCCTCAGGGGAGCAGTTCTTC. It translates to CSVPQRQGFPSGEQFF.

The V gene is TRBV27, the J gene TRBJ1-1; 9 nucleotides agree with TRBD1. Trimming cost V 0 bases and J 5 bases; bases outside gene matches: 4. The CDR3 consists of 15 residues. Germline V CDR1 and CDR2: MNHEY, SMNVEV (reference sequence). CDR3 amino acids: CASSLSGQGWTEAFF. Written as DNA, the CDR3 is TGTGCCAGCAGTTTATCGGGACAGGGTTGGACTGAAGCTTTCTTT.

For the CDR3, the DNA is TGTGCCAGCAGCGAGGGGGGGGGCGTAGCAACTAATGAAAAACTGTTTTTT. It yields the protein CASSEGGGVATNEKLFF. The rearrangement joins TRBV9 to TRBJ1-4; possible D gene TRBD1, 6 bases. This CDR3 comprises 17 residues. The germline V gene has CDR1 SGDLS and CDR2 YYNGEE. V shed 3 bases and J shed 0 bases, with 15 bases lying between them.

The table lists this clone with a few counts. The chain uses TRBV30 and TRBJ2-3; tentatively, D is TRBD2 (5 bases). This CDR3 is 13 amino acids long. Germline V gives CDR1 GTSNPN, CDR2 SVGIG (reference sequence). V was clipped by 4 bases and J by 2 bases, with 10 bases between them. The CDR3 sequence: CAWKGGYTDTQYF. DNA for the CDR3: TGTGCCTGGAAGGGCGGGTACACAGATACGCAGTATTTT.

A few counts support this clone. The chain links TRBV19 to TRBJ1-1; a weak D match, TRBD1 (6 bases). This CDR3 contains 16 residues. V dropped 7 bases and J dropped 0 bases, with 18 bases sitting between them. Looked up from germline, CDR1 is LNHDA and CDR2 is SQIVND (reference sequence). The CDR3 nucleotides read TGTGCCAGTATCCCAACCAGGGGAGGGCTGAACACTGAAGCTTTCTTT. Its protein product is CASIPTRGGLNTEAFF.

The V call is TRBV2, the J call TRBJ1-5, with unresolved D. Trimming shortened V by 7 bases and J by 3 bases, and 7 bases separated the two germline ends. This CDR3 contains 12 residues. Germline-derived CDR1 and CDR2 are SNHLY and FYNNEI. In DNA form, the CDR3 reads TGTGCCAGCACGGGTCCCAATCAGCCCCAGCATTTT. Amino acids: CASTGPNQPQHF. Full variable domain (remainder filled in from reference TRBV2 and TRBJ1-5): EPEVTQTPSHQVTQMGQEVILRCVPISNHLYFYWYRQILGQKVEFLVSFYNNEISEKSEIFDDQFSVERPDGSNFTLKIRSTKLEDSAMYFCASTGPNQPQHFGDGTRLSIL.